Below are 18 T cell receptor beta chains sequenced from a single sample in a study of identical twins. TCRdb re-derived calls from the 5' RACE reads in MiXCR, one entry per CDR3 protein. The table has fewer than 350,000 distinct CDR3 sequences, about 8.1% seen once; the top ten hold roughly 2%. Another study also made use of these data, one on yellow fever vaccine responses in identical twins.

The sample was memory (CD45RO+) T cells sorted from blood. The receptors here all came from a woman aged 18-29 years in good health.

This sequence joins TRBV28 and TRBJ2-7; tentative D call: TRBD1 (6 bases). The CDR3 runs 14 residues. The ends were cut back, 3 bases at V and 3 bases at J, with 12 bases in the middle. Germline V gene data show CDR1 as MDHEN and CDR2 as SYDVKM. CDR3 in DNA: TGTGCCAGCAGTTTTTTTGGGGGCGACTACGAGCAGTACTTC. Protein product: CASSFFGGDYEQYF.

This clonotype was counted only a few times. The rearrangement uses TRBV28 and TRBJ1-6; D is ambiguous. The V and J ends lost 2 bases and 4 bases respectively, with 9 bases between them. From germline, CDR1 is MDHEN and CDR2 SYDVKM. This CDR3 spans 15 amino acids. CDR3 sequence (DNA): TGTGCCAGCAGTTTAATGGCCTCTTATAATTCACCCCTCCACTTT. Protein: CASSLMASYNSPLHF.

J is TRBJ2-3 and V is TRBV2; TRBD2 agrees at 15 bases. Per the germline V gene, CDR1 is SNHLY and CDR2 is FYNNEI. The V segment lost 9 bases and the J segment 2 bases; nucleotides outside the gene matches: 15. CDR3 length: 19 residues. For the CDR3, the DNA is TGTGCCAGTGGAAAGGGACTAGCGGGGGGTCCAGGGCTCACAGATACGCAGTATTTT. It yields the protein CASGKGLAGGPGLTDTQYF.

This clonotype was seen repeatedly, ten times or more. CDR3 in DNA: TGTGCCAGCAGTACTTCCTATGGCTACACCTTC. It encodes CASSTSYGYTF. The V and J genes are TRBV12-3 or TRBV12-4 and TRBJ1-2; D uncertain. Between the trimmed V and J ends, which lost 5 bases and 4 bases, there was a span of 5 bases. The CDR3 length is 11 residues.

The sample holds many counts of this clonotype. The chain uses TRBV6-2 or TRBV6-3 and TRBJ2-3, with D possibly called TRBD1 or TRBD2 (5 bases each). Germline-derived CDR1 and CDR2 are MNHEY and SVGEGT. V lost 6 bases, J lost 2 bases, and 15 bases lay in between. CDR3 length equals 15 residues. CDR3 in DNA: TGTGCCAGCAGCCGAGGGGATAGCGACACAGATACGCAGTATTTT. Residues: CASSRGDSDTDTQYF.

This clonotype was seen many times. J is TRBJ2-1 and V is TRBV2; TRBD2 matches at 8 bases. From germline, CDR1 is SNHLY and CDR2 FYNNEI. The CDR3 length is 14 residues. The ends lost 8 bases at V and 7 bases at J; junction bases unmatched: 10. The CDR3 here is CASAAGALMNEQFF. In DNA, the CDR3 is TGTGCCAGCGCAGCGGGAGCTTTGATGAATGAGCAGTTCTTC. The variable domain in full, completed from reference TRBV2 and TRBJ2-1, reads EPEVTQTPSHQVTQMGQEVILRCVPISNHLYFYWYRQILGQKVEFLVSFYNNEISEKSEIFDDQFSVERPDGSNFTLKIRSTKLEDSAMYFCASAAGALMNEQFFGPGTRLTVL.

The V gene is TRBV11-2, the J gene TRBJ1-2; D not resolved. V was clipped by 1 base and J by 8 bases, with 14 bases between them. From germline, CDR1 is SGHAT and CDR2 FQNNGV. The CDR3 length is 14 residues. In nucleotides, the CDR3 is TGTGCCAGCAGCTTAGTTAACGGGCGAGACGGCTACACCTTC. This codes for CASSLVNGRDGYTF.

This clonotype was observed at least ten times. The rearrangement links TRBV6-4 to TRBJ2-3; D unclear. Per the germline V gene, CDR1 is MRHNA and CDR2 is SNTAGT. Trimming left V 5 bases short and J 0 bases short, with 9 bases between. This CDR3 region has 14 residues. The CDR3 sequence is CASSPTSSTDTQYF. In DNA, the CDR3 is TGTGCCAGCAGTCCGACCTCTAGCACAGATACGCAGTATTTT.

The genes are TRBV3-1 and TRBJ2-5; 8 bases are a match to TRBD2. Losses at the gene ends were 6 bases for V and 1 base for J; bases not matched to a gene: 10. Per germline, CDR1 LGHDT and CDR2 YNNKEL (reference sequence). CDR3 length equals 16 residues. CDR3: CASSRVGTRGQETQYF. In DNA, the CDR3 is TGTGCCAGCAGTCGCGTAGGGACTAGGGGCCAAGAGACCCAGTACTTC.

This clonotype was seen more than once but under ten times. This chain joins TRBV20-1 and TRBJ2-7, with D unclear. The ends were cut back, 5 bases at V and 2 bases at J, with 16 bases in the middle. Germline CDR1 is DFQATT and CDR2 is SNEGSKA (reference sequence). This CDR3 is 14 amino acids long. The CDR3, as DNA: TGCAGTGCTTCTCCTGTGACCTCTACCTACGAGCAGTACTTC. Translating it yields CSASPVTSTYEQYF.

This chain joins TRBV6-1 and TRBJ2-3, with 12 positions matching TRBD2. Germline CDR1 MNHNS, CDR2 SASEGT. The CDR3 covers 17 residues. V shed 4 bases, J shed 2 bases, and the junction held 7 bases outside the gene matches. CDR3 in DNA: TGTGCCAGCAGTGCTAGCGGGGGGGCAGTCCCCACAGATACGCAGTATTTT. It specifies CASSASGGAVPTDTQYF.

This chain joins TRBV11-2 and TRBJ1-3; D is unclear. V was trimmed by 3 bases and J by 0 bases, leaving 6 bases between them. The V gene's germline CDR1 is SGHAT and CDR2 FQNNGV. The CDR3 has 14 residues. The CDR3 here is CASSLGHSGNTIYF. CDR3 in DNA: TGTGCCAGCAGCTTGGGCCACTCTGGAAACACCATATATTTT. Full variable domain (outside the CDR3, taken from reference TRBV11-2 and TRBJ1-3): EAGVAQSPRYKIIEKRQSVAFWCNPISGHATLYWYQQILGQGPKLLIQFQNNGVVDDSQLPKDRFSAERLKGVDSTLKIQPAKLEDSAVYLCASSLGHSGNTIYFGEGSWLTVV.

In its sample, this clonotype was seen a few times. This chain links TRBV2 with TRBJ2-5, with a possible D match to TRBD1 (6 bases). V lost 6 bases and J lost 1, with 15 bases in between. The germline V gene has CDR1 SNHLY and CDR2 FYNNEI. The CDR3 consists of 15 residues. The CDR3 loop is CASRPRDKVQETQYF. Here the CDR3 DNA reads TGTGCCAGCAGACCCCGGGACAAAGTCCAAGAGACCCAGTACTTC. The whole variable domain, remainder taken from reference TRBV2 and TRBJ2-5, is EPEVTQTPSHQVTQMGQEVILRCVPISNHLYFYWYRQILGQKVEFLVSFYNNEISEKSEIFDDQFSVERPDGSNFTLKIRSTKLEDSAMYFCASRPRDKVQETQYFGPGTRLLVL.

This clonotype was recorded many times. J is TRBJ2-7 and V is TRBV15; 8 bases are a match to TRBD1. J gave up 3 bases and V 6 bases, and 4 bases lay outside the gene matches. CDR1 and CDR2 from the germline V gene are LNHNV and YYDKDF (reference sequence). There are 13 residues in the CDR3. CDR3 sequence reads: CATSPDRGYEQYF. The CDR3, as DNA: TGTGCCACCAGTCCTGACAGGGGCTACGAGCAGTACTTC.

The gene calls are TRBV15 and TRBJ1-5; D not certain. CDR1 is LNHNV, CDR2 YYDKDF, per germline (reference sequence). The CDR3 spans 14 residues. Trimming shortened V by 0 bases and J by 4 bases, and 7 bases separated the two germline ends. The DNA for the CDR3 is TGTGCCACCAGCAGAGATAGGTGGAATCAGCCCCAGCATTTT. Residues: CATSRDRWNQPQHF.

This clonotype was observed a handful of times. This chain joins TRBV27 and TRBJ2-1; 7 bases map to TRBD1. The V gene's germline CDR1 is MNHEY and CDR2 SMNVEV (reference sequence). This CDR3 is built from 12 residues. V lost 6 bases, J lost 15 bases, and 11 bases stayed unmatched. The CDR3 loop reads CASSAPWTGLFF. The DNA for the CDR3 is TGTGCCAGCAGCGCCCCCTGGACAGGCCTGTTCTTC.

The J gene is TRBJ2-1, the V gene TRBV6-4; D is possibly TRBD2 (5 bases). The CDR3 contains 13 residues. V lost 5 bases, J lost 6 bases, and 11 bases lay in between. CDR1 is MRHNA, CDR2 SNTAGT, per germline. CDR3 coding DNA: TGTGCCAGCAGTACAACCGAGGGCAATGAGCAGTTCTTC. It is translated as CASSTTEGNEQFF.

This rearrangement joins TRBV9 to TRBJ2-5; tentatively, D is TRBD2 (6 bases). Per germline, CDR1 SGDLS and CDR2 YYNGEE. The CDR3 has 15 residues. Trimming took 2 bases from V and 2 from J, leaving 13 bases between them. The CDR3 sequence: CASSVLGGLQETQYF. In nucleotides, the CDR3 is TGTGCCAGCAGCGTCTTGGGGGGATTGCAAGAGACCCAGTACTTC.